These T cell receptor beta chains were read from a single sample in a study of T-cell reconstitution after alpha-beta-depleted transplantation in children. TCRdb ran MiXCR on the PCR reads and lists one entry per CDR3 protein. The table has about half a million distinct CDR3 sequences, roughly an eighth seen once. This specimen was PBMCs from the stem cell graft donor, taken from the stem cell graft. The receptors stem from a human donor who donated a stem cell graft to a child with combined immunodeficiency. Both conserved end residues are part of each CDR3. The D gene is left open where the match is weak. Only part of the rows carry a size: once, few, many, or a class if the clone is expanded.

v_call	d_call	clone_size	j_call	cdr3_aa	cdr3_nt
TRBV20-1	NA	NA	TRBJ2-5	CSARTTRVSLRETQYF	TGCAGTGCTAGAACCACCCGGGTCAGTCTCCGCGAGACCCAGTACTTC
TRBV6-6	NA	many	TRBJ1-1	CASSYEWGTEAFF	TGTGCCAGCAGTTATGAATGGGGCACTGAAGCTTTCTTT
TRBV5-1	NA	NA	TRBJ2-7	CASSLAFSGEQYF	TGCGCCAGCAGCTTGGCCTTTAGCGGCGAGCAGTACTTC
TRBV29-1	TRBD1	NA	TRBJ1-5	CSVLGQINQPQHF	TGCAGCGTACTGGGACAGATCAATCAGCCCCAGCATTTT
TRBV10-3	TRBD1	few	TRBJ1-2	CAIRGGGQGDVLF	TGTGCCATCCGTGGCGGGGGACAGGGAGACGTCCTCTTC
TRBV24-1	NA	many	TRBJ2-2	CATSDPAGDGTGELFF	TGTGCCACCAGTGATCCGGCCGGGGACGGCACCGGGGAGCTGTTTTTT
TRBV27	NA	few	TRBJ1-1	CASSLWAGRGEAFF	TGTGCCAGCAGTTTATGGGCGGGGCGGGGTGAAGCTTTCTTT
TRBV7-9	NA	few	TRBJ1-4	CASSSTGALFF	TGTGCCAGCAGTTCCACGGGAGCACTGTTTTTT
TRBV20-1	NA	NA	TRBJ1-1	CSARAKGGEAFF	TGCAGTGCTAGAGCTAAGGGAGGTGAAGCTTTCTTT
TRBV10-3	NA	NA	TRBJ2-3	CAISELSRTDTQYF	TGTGCCATCAGTGAATTGTCTCGGACGGATACGCAGTATTTT
TRBV7-2	TRBD1	NA	TRBJ2-5	CASSLTTGSYQETQYF	TGTGCCAGCAGCTTAACGACAGGGTCGTACCAAGAGACCCAGTACTTC
TRBV6-1	TRBD2	few	TRBJ2-5	CASSEIGGGAQGTQYF	TGTGCCAGCAGTGAAATCGGCGGGGGGGCCCAAGGGACCCAGTACTTC
TRBV24-1	TRBD2	many	TRBJ2-1	CAVTSGSYNEQFF	TGTGCCGTGACTAGCGGGAGTTACAATGAGCAGTTCTTC
TRBV12-3/TRBV12-4	NA	many	TRBJ2-2	CASSLDDTFTGELFF	TGTGCCAGCAGTTTAGACGACACCTTCACCGGGGAGCTGTTTTTT
TRBV6-2/TRBV6-3	TRBD2	NA	TRBJ2-2	CASSYSLASGFDGELFF	TGTGCCAGCAGTTACTCTTTGGCTAGCGGGTTCGACGGGGAGCTGTTTTTT
TRBV11-2	TRBD2	once	TRBJ2-2	CASSLGLSLAGVPNTGELFF	TGTGCCAGCAGCTTAGGTCTCTCACTAGCGGGAGTCCCGAACACCGGGGAGCTGTTTTTT
TRBV12-3/TRBV12-4	TRBD1	NA	TRBJ2-7	CASNPFRAGTAFRLYEQYF	TGTGCCAGCAATCCGTTTCGTGCCGGGACAGCATTCCGCCTTTACGAGCAGTACTTC
TRBV6-5	NA	few	TRBJ2-6	CASSYRKISGANVLTF	TGTGCCAGCAGTTACCGCAAGATTTCTGGGGCCAACGTCCTGACTTTC
TRBV27	TRBD1	NA	TRBJ2-7	CASSLRPTGQGAGEQYF	TGTGCCAGCAGTTTAAGGCCAACGGGACAGGGGGCTGGGGAGCAGTACTTC
TRBV27	NA	many	TRBJ2-1	CASSLIGTIYNEQFF	TGTGCCAGCAGTTTAATCGGGACGATCTACAATGAGCAGTTCTTC
TRBV7-6	NA	few	TRBJ2-3	CASSPHQPGVLDTQYF	TGTGCCAGCAGCCCACATCAGCCCGGGGTATTAGATACGCAGTATTTT
TRBV12-3/TRBV12-4	NA	few	TRBJ2-1	CASSLADSGHLIFNEQFF	TGTGCCAGCAGTTTGGCTGACAGTGGCCACTTGATTTTCAATGAGCAGTTCTTC
TRBV5-1	TRBD2	few	TRBJ2-2	CASSSAGGQNTGELFF	TGCGCCAGCAGCTCGGCGGGGGGTCAGAACACCGGGGAGCTGTTTTTT
TRBV12-3/TRBV12-4	NA	many	TRBJ1-2	CASSLGRGYTF	TGTGCCAGCAGTTTAGGAAGGGGCTACACCTTC
TRBV29-1	TRBD1	many	TRBJ1-3	CSVQGADGNTIYF	TGCAGCGTACAGGGGGCAGATGGAAACACCATATATTTT
TRBV5-1	TRBD2	few	TRBJ2-5	CASSFGLAGGPLQETQYF	TGCGCCAGCAGCTTTGGTCTAGCGGGAGGACCTCTCCAAGAGACCCAGTACTTC
TRBV20-1	NA	NA	TRBJ1-1	CSARVPAWEGMNTEAFF	TGCAGTGCTAGAGTTCCGGCTTGGGAGGGAATGAACACTGAAGCTTTCTTT
TRBV6-1	NA	NA	TRBJ2-5	CASRRLQGWEETQYF	TGTGCCAGCAGGCGACTACAGGGTTGGGAAGAGACCCAGTACTTC
TRBV7-9	TRBD1	few	TRBJ2-7	CASSFHPTGVSYEQYF	TGTGCCAGCAGCTTCCACCCGACAGGGGTGTCCTACGAGCAGTACTTC
TRBV6-2/TRBV6-3	TRBD1	NA	TRBJ1-2	CASRLQGAGGYTF	TGTGCCAGCAGACTCCAGGGGGCCGGAGGCTACACCTTC
TRBV6-5	NA	many	TRBJ2-3	CASSLDLLGADTQYF	TGTGCCAGCAGTTTGGACCTGCTCGGGGCAGATACGCAGTATTTT
TRBV9	NA	NA	TRBJ2-3	CASSGTTVQADTQYF	TGTGCCAGCAGCGGAACTACCGTTCAGGCAGATACGCAGTATTTT